This T cell receptor (beta chain) was captured in a study of T-cell memory formation after mild COVID-19. The wider study: Largely donor-specific TCR clusters were found. Study-level findings and limits: Most CD4+ clones that shrank were in CM and EM, while CD8+ ones turned up in EMRA. CD4+ bias marked clones expanding day 15 to 37, unlike balanced contracting clones.

This clonotype was seen a few times. Its specificity is not known. From 5'RACE with constant-segment primers came TCR alpha and TCR beta cDNA libraries that carried sample barcodes and UMIs. In TCRdb, the 5' RACE reads were re-called with MiXCR into one record per CDR3 protein. Seen here are 380,000 or so distinct CDR3 sequences, about an eighth observed once, and the top ten hold roughly 20%. Trimming stripped 4 bases from V and 7 bases from J, with 13 bases between. Germline CDR1 and CDR2: SGDLS and YYNGEE. The CDR3 covers 13 residues. The V gene is TRBV9, the J gene TRBJ2-3; D uncertain. The receptor was isolated from a man between 18 and 29 years old who had mild COVID-19 (a few samples of this study predate the infection). Cell type and time point are not known. What was sequenced was PBMCs or a T cell subset sorted from them (not recorded which). The CDR3 sequence: CASSPRLDYTQYF. The CDR3 coding sequence is TGTGCCAGCAGCCCGCGGTTAGACTATACGCAGTATTTT.